These 14 T cell receptor beta chains were sequenced from one sample in a study of blood T cell repertoires in COVID-19. Clones were sequenced by immunoSEQ multiplex PCR, and TCRdb holds only the in-frame ones, with some missing. In the table there are approximately 220,000 clones, about four fifths of which are singletons. Sample: PBMCs or T cells enriched from blood (not recorded which). The receptors here all came from a woman between 40 and 50 years old who had been exposed to COVID-19.

The rearrangement links TRBV18 to TRBJ1-4; no clear D gene. V was trimmed by 6 bases and J by 0 bases, leaving 8 bases between them. Germline values: CDR1 KGHSH, CDR2 LQKENI. CDR3 length: 14 residues. This chain's CDR3 is CASSVTPTNEKLFF. DNA for the CDR3: TGTGCCAGCTCCGTAACACCAACTAATGAAAAACTGTTTTTT.

CDR3 loop: CASKPSVGAYEQYF. As DNA, the CDR3 is TGTGCCAGCAAGCCTTCAGTAGGGGCCTACGAGCAGTACTTC. The chain recombines TRBV3-1 (or the pseudogene TRBV3-2) with TRBJ2-7, with a weak D call TRBD1 (5 bases). The CDR3 runs 14 residues. The germline V gene encodes CDR1 LGHDT and CDR2 YNNKEL (reference sequence). Trimming left V 7 bases short and J 2 bases short, with 15 bases between.

J is TRBJ2-2 and V is TRBV5-1; D gene ambiguous. The CDR3 loop spans 13 amino acids. CDR1 SGHRS and CDR2 YFSETQ come from the germline V gene. V lost 6 bases to trimming and J lost 2 bases, with 8 bases between them. The CDR3 DNA reads as TGCGCCAGCATCGGGTATAACACCGGGGAGCTGTTTTTT. It encodes CASIGYNTGELFF.

The rearrangement links TRBV4-2 to TRBJ1-5; 7 bases align to TRBD1. Germline loops: CDR1 LGHNA, CDR2 YNFKEQ. V lost 1 base to trimming and J lost 7 bases; unmatched junction nucleotides: 10. The CDR3 totals 16 residues. CDR3 bases: TGTGCCAGCAGCCAAGTTCAGGGTAAGGGGGCGCAGCCCCAGCATTTT. This sequence encodes CASSQVQGKGAQPQHF.

The chain has TRBV2 and TRBJ2-7, with TRBD2 as a possible D gene (5 bases). In germline, CDR1 is SNHLY, CDR2 FYNNEI. V was pared by 7 bases and J by 7 bases, with 20 bases between. The CDR3 consists of 14 residues. As DNA, the CDR3 is TGTGCCAGCACCGAACGGGGAGTACCGGGGGAGCAGTACTTC. Translated: CASTERGVPGEQYF. The variable domain in full, with the rest retrieved from reference TRBV2 and TRBJ2-7, is EPEVTQTPSHQVTQMGQEVILRCVPISNHLYFYWYRQILGQKVEFLVSFYNNEISEKSEIFDDQFSVERPDGSNFTLKIRSTKLEDSAMYFCASTERGVPGEQYFGPGTRLTVT.

V gene TRBV27 combines with J gene TRBJ2-1; TRBD2 matches at 13 bases. The CDR3 extends over 16 amino acids. After removal of 4 bases from V and 7 bases from J, the junction contained 7 bases not matched to a gene. The V gene's germline CDR1 is MNHEY and CDR2 SMNVEV (reference sequence). CDR3 DNA: TGTGCCAGCAGTTCCCTACTAGCGGGGGGGTCGAATGAGCAGTTCTTC. It specifies CASSSLLAGGSNEQFF.

The chain recombines TRBV6-6 with TRBJ1-3; no firm D call. The germline V gene has CDR1 MNHNY and CDR2 SVGAGI (reference sequence). This CDR3 is built from 14 residues. V was pared by 6 bases and J by 7 bases, with 16 bases between. CDR3 in DNA: TGTGCCAGCAGCACCTCCGAGGGCAGGAACACCATATATTTT. Translation gives CASSTSEGRNTIYF.

CDR3 amino acids: CASSEQGGSSGNTIYF. The DNA for the CDR3 is TGCGCCAGCAGTGAACAGGGGGGGAGCTCTGGAAACACCATATATTTT. The chain recombines TRBV5-1 with TRBJ1-3; 8 nucleotides line up with TRBD1. The ends lost 5 bases at V and 0 bases at J; junction bases unmatched: 7. Germline CDR1 is SGHRS and CDR2 is YFSETQ. This CDR3 region has 16 residues.

J is TRBJ2-3 and V is TRBV4-1; 9 positions agree with TRBD2. There are 15 residues in the CDR3. V was pared by 3 bases and J by 1 base, with 2 bases of the junction left unmatched. Germline V CDR1 and CDR2: MGHRA, YSYEKL. Here the CDR3 DNA reads TGCGCCAGCAGCCAGACTAGCGGCCGCACAGATACGCAGTATTTT. It encodes CASSQTSGRTDTQYF.

This chain uses TRBV19 with TRBJ1-2; maybe TRBD1 (5 bases). Germline V CDR1 and CDR2: LNHDA, SQIVND (reference sequence). There are 15 residues in the CDR3. Trimming took 5 bases from V and 2 from J, leaving 15 bases between them. This chain's CDR3 is CASSPLPGQNYGYTF. CDR3 sequence (DNA): TGTGCCAGTAGTCCCCTCCCAGGGCAGAACTATGGCTACACCTTC.

This chain joins TRBV9 and TRBJ1-1, with D perhaps matching TRBD1 (5 bases). Between the trimmed V and J ends, which lost 0 bases and 3 bases, there was a span of 9 bases. The V gene's germline CDR1 is SGDLS and CDR2 YYNGEE. This CDR3 comprises 14 residues. The chain's CDR3 is CASSVAVRDTEAFF. The CDR3 DNA follows: TGTGCCAGCAGCGTAGCCGTCAGGGACACTGAAGCTTTCTTT. The complete variable domain, with remaining parts taken from reference TRBV9 and TRBJ1-1, reads DSGVTQTPKHLITATGQRVTLRCSPRSGDLSVYWYQQSLDQGLQFLIQYYNGEERAKGNILERFSAQQFPDLHSELNLSSLELGDSALYFCASSVAVRDTEAFFGQGTRLTVV.

The V call is TRBV7-2, the J call TRBJ2-2; 16 bases agree with TRBD2. CDR1 SGHTA and CDR2 FQGNSA come from the germline V gene. The CDR3 runs 18 residues. The junction had 8 bases not matched to a gene; V was cut back by 5 bases and J by 5 bases. The CDR3 region has the DNA TGTGCCAGCAGCCTTTACGGGACTAGCGGGGGGGCGACCGGGGAGCTGTTTTTT. Protein: CASSLYGTSGGATGELFF.

This sequence joins TRBV2 and TRBJ1-1; no clear D. This CDR3 has 14 residues. Germline values: CDR1 SNHLY, CDR2 FYNNEI. V lost 3 bases, J lost 2 bases, and 10 bases lay in between. CDR3 loop: CASSEVTINTEAFF. CDR3 nucleotide sequence: TGTGCCAGCAGTGAGGTGACAATCAACACTGAAGCTTTCTTT.

This clone was seen a handful of times. This chain links TRBV9 with TRBJ2-2; the D gene is possibly TRBD1 (7 bases). The CDR3 covers 16 residues. Germline V gene lookup returns CDR1 SGDLS and CDR2 YYNGEE. V lost 3 bases to trimming and J lost 4 bases, with 16 bases between them. CDR3 DNA sequence: TGTGCCAGCAGCGCGGAGGGGGCCCAGGGCACCGGGGAGCTGTTTTTT. Translated, it gives CASSAEGAQGTGELFF.